This entry concerns a single TCR beta chain. Its target is unknown. These data are taken from a study of identical twins. TCRdb re-analysed the 5' RACE reads in MiXCR, keeping a single row per CDR3 protein. The repertoire holds hundreds of thousands of distinct CDR3 sequences, with roughly 8% as singletons. Broader study findings: Twins' excess sharing was less marked for out-of-frame beta sequences. While abundant cord blood beta clonotypes carried fewer insertions, memory repertoires showed no such pattern. Possibly, invariant MAIT and iNKT cells partly confounded zero-insertion analyses. Among monozygotic twins, out-of-frame TCR alpha sharing exceeded what models predicted.

Germline V gives CDR1 SQVTM, CDR2 ANQGSEA. The CDR3 sequence is 17 residues long. V lost 7 bases, J lost 2 bases, and 25 bases lay in between. These data also formed part of another study, on yellow fever vaccine responses in identical twins.

The sequence was collected from a woman between 18 and 29 years old in good health. Sequencing was carried out using PBMCs. V gene TRBV29-1 combines with J gene TRBJ2-3; D remains ambiguous. The CDR3 reads CSAPAGSRSANTDTQYF. The CDR3 bases are TGCAGCGCTCCCGCCGGTAGCAGGTCGGCGAACACAGATACGCAGTATTTT.